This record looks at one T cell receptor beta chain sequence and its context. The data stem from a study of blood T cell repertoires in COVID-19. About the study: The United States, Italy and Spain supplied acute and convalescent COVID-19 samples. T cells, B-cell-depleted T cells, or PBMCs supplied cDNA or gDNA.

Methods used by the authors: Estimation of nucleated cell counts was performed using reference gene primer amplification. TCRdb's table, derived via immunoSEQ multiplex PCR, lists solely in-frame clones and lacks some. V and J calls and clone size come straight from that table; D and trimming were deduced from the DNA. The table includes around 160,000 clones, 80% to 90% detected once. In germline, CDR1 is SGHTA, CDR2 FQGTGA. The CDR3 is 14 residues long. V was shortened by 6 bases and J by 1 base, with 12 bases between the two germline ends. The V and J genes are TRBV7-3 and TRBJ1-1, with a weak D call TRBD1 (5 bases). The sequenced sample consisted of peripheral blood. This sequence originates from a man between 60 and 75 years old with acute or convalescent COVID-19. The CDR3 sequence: CASRATGSNTEAFF. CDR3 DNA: TGTGCCAGCAGGGCCACAGGATCGAACACTGAAGCTTTCTTT. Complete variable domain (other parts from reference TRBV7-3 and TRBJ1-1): GAGVSQTPSNKVTEKGKYVELRCDPISGHTALYWYRQSLGQGPEFLIYFQGTGAADDSGLPNDRFFAVRPEGSVSTLKIQRTERGDSAVYLCASRATGSNTEAFFGQGTRLTVV.